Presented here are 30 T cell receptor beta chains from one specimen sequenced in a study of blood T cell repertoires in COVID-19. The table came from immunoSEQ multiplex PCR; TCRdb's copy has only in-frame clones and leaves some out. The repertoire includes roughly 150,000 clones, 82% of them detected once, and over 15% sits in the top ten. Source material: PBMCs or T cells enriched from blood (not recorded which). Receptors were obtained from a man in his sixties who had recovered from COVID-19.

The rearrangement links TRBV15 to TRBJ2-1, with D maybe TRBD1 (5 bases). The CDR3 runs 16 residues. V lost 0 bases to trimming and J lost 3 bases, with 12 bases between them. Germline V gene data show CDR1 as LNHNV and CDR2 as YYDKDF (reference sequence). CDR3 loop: CATSRDALTGYNEQFF. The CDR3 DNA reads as TGTGCCACCAGCAGAGATGCGTTAACAGGCTACAATGAGCAGTTCTTC.

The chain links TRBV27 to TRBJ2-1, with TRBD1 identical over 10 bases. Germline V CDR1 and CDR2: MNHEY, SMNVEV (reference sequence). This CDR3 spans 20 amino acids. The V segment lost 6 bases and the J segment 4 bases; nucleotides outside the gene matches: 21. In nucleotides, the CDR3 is TGTGCCAGCAGGCCCCCCGGCCGGACAGGGGGAGGATCTTTTTACAATGAGCAGTTCTTC. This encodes CASRPPGRTGGGSFYNEQFF.

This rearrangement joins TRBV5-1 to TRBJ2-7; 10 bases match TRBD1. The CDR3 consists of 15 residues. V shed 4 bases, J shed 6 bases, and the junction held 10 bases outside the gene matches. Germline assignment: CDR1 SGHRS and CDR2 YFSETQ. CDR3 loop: CASSIPGTGVLEQYF. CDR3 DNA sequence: TGCGCCAGCAGCATCCCCGGGACAGGGGTGCTCGAGCAGTACTTC.

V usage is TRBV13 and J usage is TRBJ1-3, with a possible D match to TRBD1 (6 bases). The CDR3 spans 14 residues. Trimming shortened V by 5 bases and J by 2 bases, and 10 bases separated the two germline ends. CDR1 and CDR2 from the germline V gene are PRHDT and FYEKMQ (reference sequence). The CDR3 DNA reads TGTGCCAGCAGCCTCTGGACAGCTGGAAACACCATATATTTT. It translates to CASSLWTAGNTIYF.

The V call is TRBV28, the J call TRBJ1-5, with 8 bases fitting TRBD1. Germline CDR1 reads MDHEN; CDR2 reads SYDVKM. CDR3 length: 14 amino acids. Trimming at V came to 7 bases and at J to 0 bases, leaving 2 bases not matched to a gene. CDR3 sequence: CASTQGGSNQPQHF. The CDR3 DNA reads TGTGCCAGCACACAGGGGGGTAGCAATCAGCCCCAGCATTTT. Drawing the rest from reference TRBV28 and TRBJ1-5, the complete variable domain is DVKVTQSSRYLVKRTGEKVFLECVQDMDHENMFWYRQDPGLGLRLIYFSYDVKMKEKGDIPEGYSVSREKKERFSLILESASTNQTSMYLCASTQGGSNQPQHFGDGTRLSIL.

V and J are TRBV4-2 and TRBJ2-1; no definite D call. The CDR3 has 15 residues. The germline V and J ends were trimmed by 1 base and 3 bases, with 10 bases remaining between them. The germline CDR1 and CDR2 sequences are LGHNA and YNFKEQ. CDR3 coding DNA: TGTGCCAGCAGCCAAGGGCGGCAGAGCTACAATGAGCAGTTCTTC. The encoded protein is CASSQGRQSYNEQFF.

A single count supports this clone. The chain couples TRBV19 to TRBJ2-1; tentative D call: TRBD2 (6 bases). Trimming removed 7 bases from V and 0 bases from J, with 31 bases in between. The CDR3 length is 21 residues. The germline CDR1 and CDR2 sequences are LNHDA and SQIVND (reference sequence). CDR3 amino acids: CASMGGRRGIHQVSSYNEQFF. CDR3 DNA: TGTGCCAGTATGGGGGGACGGCGGGGAATACATCAGGTGAGCTCCTACAATGAGCAGTTCTTC.

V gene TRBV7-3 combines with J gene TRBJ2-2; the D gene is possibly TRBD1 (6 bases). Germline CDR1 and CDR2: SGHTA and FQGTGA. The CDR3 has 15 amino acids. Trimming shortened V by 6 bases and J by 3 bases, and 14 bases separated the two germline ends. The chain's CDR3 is CASSYGTLHTGELFF. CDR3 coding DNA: TGTGCCAGCAGTTACGGGACACTCCACACCGGGGAGCTGTTTTTT.

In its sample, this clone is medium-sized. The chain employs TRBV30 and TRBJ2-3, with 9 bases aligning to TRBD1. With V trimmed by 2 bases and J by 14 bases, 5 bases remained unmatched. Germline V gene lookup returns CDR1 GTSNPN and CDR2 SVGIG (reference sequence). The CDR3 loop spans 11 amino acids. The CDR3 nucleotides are TGTGCCTGGAGTTCGGGGACAGGGCGGTATTTT. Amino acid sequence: CAWSSGTGRYF.

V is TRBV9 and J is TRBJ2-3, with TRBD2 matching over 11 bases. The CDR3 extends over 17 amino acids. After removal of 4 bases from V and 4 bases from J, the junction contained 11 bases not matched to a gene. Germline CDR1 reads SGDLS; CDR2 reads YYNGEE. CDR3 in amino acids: CASSMTSGAAKPDTQYF. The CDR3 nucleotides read TGTGCCAGCAGCATGACTAGCGGGGCCGCCAAGCCAGATACGCAGTATTTT.

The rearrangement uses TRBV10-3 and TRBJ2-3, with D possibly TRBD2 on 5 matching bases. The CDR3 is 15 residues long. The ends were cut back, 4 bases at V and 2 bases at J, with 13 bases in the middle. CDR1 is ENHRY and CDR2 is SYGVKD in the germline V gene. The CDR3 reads CAISVMRTYTDTQYF. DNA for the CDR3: TGTGCCATCAGTGTGATGAGGACTTACACAGATACGCAGTATTTT.

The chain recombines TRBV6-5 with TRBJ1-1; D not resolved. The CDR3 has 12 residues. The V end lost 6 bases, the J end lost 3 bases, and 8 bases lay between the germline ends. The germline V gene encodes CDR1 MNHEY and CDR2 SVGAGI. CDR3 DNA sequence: TGTGCCAGCAGAAGAGGTTACACTGAAGCTTTCTTT. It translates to CASRRGYTEAFF.

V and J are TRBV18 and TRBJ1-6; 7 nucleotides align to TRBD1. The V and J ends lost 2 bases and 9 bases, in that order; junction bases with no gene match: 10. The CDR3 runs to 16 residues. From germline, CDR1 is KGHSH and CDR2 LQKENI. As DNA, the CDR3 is TGTGCCAGCTCACCAGTGGGCAGGGGGTTTGGTTCACCCCTCCACTTT. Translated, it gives CASSPVGRGFGSPLHF. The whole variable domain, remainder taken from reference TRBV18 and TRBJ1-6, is NAGVMQNPRHLVRRRGQEARLRCSPMKGHSHVYWYRQLPEEGLKFMVYLQKENIIDESGMPKERFSAEFPKEGPSILRIQQVVRGDSAAYFCASSPVGRGFGSPLHFGNGTRLTVT.

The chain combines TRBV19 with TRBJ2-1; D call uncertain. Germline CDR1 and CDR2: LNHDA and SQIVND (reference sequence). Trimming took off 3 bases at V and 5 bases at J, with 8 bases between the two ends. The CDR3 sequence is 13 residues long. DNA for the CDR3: TGTGCCAGTAGTATCAGGCTGGACAATGAGCAGTTCTTC. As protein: CASSIRLDNEQFF.

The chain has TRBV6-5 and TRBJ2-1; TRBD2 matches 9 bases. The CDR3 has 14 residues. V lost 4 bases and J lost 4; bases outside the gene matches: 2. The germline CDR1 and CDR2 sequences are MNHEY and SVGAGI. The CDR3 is CASSSLAGYNEQFF. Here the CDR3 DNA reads TGTGCCAGCAGTTCCCTAGCGGGGTACAATGAGCAGTTCTTC.

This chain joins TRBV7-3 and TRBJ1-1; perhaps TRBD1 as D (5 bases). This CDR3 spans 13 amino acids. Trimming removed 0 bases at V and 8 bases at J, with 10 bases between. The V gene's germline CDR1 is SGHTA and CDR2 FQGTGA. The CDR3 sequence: CASSLTLQGEAFF. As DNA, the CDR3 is TGTGCCAGCAGCTTAACCCTTCAGGGAGAAGCTTTCTTT. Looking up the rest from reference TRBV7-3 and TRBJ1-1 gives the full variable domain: GAGVSQTPSNKVTEKGKYVELRCDPISGHTALYWYRQSLGQGPEFLIYFQGTGAADDSGLPNDRFFAVRPEGSVSTLKIQRTERGDSAVYLCASSLTLQGEAFFGQGTRLTVV.

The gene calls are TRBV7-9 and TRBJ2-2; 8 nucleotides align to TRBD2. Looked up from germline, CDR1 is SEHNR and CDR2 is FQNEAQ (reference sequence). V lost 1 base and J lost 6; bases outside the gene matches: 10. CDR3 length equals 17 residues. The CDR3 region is CASSLGGGRGPSGELFF. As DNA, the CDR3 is TGTGCCAGCAGCTTAGGCGGGGGGCGCGGACCCTCCGGGGAGCTGTTTTTT.

The CDR3: CASSQGPGGNTGELFF. Here the CDR3 DNA reads TGTGCCAGCAGCCAAGGTCCAGGGGGGAACACCGGGGAGCTGTTTTTT. The chain carries TRBV3-1 (or the pseudogene TRBV3-2) and TRBJ2-2; 7 nucleotides match TRBD1. Germline CDR1 and CDR2: LGHDT and YNNKEL (reference sequence). This CDR3 comprises 16 residues. Trimming took 1 base from V and 1 from J; bases not matched to a gene: 3.

CDR3 protein: CSVEPGTSGVETQYF. The CDR3, as DNA: TGCAGCGTTGAACCCGGGACTAGCGGGGTCGAGACCCAGTACTTC. The rearrangement uses TRBV29-1 and TRBJ2-5; 13 nucleotides match TRBD2. J lost 5 bases, V lost 2 bases, and 5 bases had no gene match. CDR3 size: 15 residues. Germline lookup yields CDR1 SQVTM and CDR2 ANQGSEA. The full variable domain, in which reference TRBV29-1 and TRBJ2-5 provide the parts outside the CDR3, is SAVISQKPSRDICQRGTSLTIQCQVDSQVTMMFWYRQQPGQSLTLIATANQGSEATYESGFVIDKFPISRPNLTFSTLTVSNMSPEDSSIYLCSVEPGTSGVETQYFGPGTRLLVL.

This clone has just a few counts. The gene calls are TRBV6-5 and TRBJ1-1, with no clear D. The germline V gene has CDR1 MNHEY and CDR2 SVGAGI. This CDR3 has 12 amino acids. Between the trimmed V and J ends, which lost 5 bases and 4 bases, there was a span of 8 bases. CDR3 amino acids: CASSREGTEAFF. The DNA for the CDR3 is TGTGCCAGCAGTCGGGAGGGCACTGAAGCTTTCTTT.

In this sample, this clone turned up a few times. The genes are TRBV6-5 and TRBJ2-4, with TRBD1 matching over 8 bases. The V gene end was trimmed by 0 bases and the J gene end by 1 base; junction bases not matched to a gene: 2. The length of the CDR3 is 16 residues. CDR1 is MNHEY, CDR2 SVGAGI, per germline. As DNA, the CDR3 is TGTGCCAGCAGTTACTCGCGACAGGGGGCCAAAAACATTCAGTACTTC. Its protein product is CASSYSRQGAKNIQYF.

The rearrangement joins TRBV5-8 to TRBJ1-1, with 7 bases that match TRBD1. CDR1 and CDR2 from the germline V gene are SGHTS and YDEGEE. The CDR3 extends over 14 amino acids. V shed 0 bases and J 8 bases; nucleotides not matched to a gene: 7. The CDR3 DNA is TGTGCCAGCAGCTTGGACAGGGGAGCGGCGGAAGCTTTCTTT. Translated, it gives CASSLDRGAAEAFF.

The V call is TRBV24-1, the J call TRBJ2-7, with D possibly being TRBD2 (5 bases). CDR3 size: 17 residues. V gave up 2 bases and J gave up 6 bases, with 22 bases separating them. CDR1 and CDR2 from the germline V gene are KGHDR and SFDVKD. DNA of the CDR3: TGTGCCACCAGTGATTCGGGAACATACGGACTGACGGGCGAGCAGTACTTC. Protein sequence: CATSDSGTYGLTGEQYF.

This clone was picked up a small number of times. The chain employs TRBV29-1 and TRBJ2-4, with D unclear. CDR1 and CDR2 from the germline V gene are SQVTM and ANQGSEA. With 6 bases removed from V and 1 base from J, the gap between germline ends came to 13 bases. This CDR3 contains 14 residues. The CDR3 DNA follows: TGCAGCGTAGACAACCCCGGTGCCAAAAACATTCAGTACTTC. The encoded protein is CSVDNPGAKNIQYF.

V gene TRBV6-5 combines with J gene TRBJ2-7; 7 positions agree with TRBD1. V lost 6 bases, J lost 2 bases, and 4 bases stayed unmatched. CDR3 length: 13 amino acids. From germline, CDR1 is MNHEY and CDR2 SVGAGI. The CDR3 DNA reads TGTGCCAGCAGGAGGGACAGTCCCTACGAGCAGTACTTC. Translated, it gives CASRRDSPYEQYF.

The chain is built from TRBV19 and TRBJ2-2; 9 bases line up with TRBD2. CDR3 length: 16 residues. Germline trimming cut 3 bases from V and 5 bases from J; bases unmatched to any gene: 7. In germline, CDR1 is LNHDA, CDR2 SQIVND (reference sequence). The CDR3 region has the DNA TGTGCCAGTAGTATTGATAGCGGGAGCTTGACCGGGGAGCTGTTTTTT. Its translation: CASSIDSGSLTGELFF.

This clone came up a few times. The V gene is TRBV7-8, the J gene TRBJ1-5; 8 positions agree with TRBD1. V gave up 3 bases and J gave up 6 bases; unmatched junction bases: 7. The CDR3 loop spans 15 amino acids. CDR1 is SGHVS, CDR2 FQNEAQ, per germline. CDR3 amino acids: CASSFGQGGGQPQHF. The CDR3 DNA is TGTGCCAGCAGCTTCGGACAGGGAGGGGGTCAGCCCCAGCATTTT.

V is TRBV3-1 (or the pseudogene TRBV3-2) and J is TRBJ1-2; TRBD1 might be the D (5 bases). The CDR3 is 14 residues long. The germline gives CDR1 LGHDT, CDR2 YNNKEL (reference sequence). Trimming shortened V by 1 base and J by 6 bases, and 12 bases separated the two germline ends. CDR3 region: CASSQGNIGDGYTF. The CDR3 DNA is TGTGCCAGCAGCCAAGGTAATATAGGGGATGGCTACACCTTC.

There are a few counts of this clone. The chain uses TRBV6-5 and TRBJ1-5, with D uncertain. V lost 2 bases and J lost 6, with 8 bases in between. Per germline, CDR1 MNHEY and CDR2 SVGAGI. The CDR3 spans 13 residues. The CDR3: CASSYDLGQPQHF. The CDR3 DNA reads TGTGCCAGCAGTTACGATCTAGGTCAGCCCCAGCATTTT.

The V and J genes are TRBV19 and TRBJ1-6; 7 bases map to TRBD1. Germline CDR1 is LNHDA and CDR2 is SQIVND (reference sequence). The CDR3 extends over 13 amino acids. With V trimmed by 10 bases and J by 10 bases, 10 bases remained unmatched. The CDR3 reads CATRPGQLSPLHF. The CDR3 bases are TGTGCCACAAGACCGGGACAGCTATCACCCCTCCACTTT.